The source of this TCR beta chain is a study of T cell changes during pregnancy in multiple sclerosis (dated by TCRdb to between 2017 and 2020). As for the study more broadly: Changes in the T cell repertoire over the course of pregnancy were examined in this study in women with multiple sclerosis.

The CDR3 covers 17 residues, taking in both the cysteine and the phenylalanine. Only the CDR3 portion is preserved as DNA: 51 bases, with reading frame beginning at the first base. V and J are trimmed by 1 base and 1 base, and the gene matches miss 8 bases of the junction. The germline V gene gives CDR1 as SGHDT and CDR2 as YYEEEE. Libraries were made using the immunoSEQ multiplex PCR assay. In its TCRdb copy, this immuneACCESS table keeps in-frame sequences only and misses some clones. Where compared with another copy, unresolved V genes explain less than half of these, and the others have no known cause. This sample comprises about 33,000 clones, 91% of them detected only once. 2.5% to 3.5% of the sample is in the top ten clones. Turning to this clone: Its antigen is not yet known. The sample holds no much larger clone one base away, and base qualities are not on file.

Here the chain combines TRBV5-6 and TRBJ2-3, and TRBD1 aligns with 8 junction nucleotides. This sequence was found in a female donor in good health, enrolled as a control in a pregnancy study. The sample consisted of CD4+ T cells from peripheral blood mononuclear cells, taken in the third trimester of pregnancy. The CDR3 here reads CASSLRPGQGGTDTQYF. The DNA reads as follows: TGTGCCAGCAGCTTGCGTCCTGGACAGGGCGGCACAGATACGCAGTATTTT.